The subject of this entry is one T cell receptor beta chain. Samples underwent the assay at deep level. The table came from immunoSEQ multiplex PCR; TCRdb's copy has only in-frame clones and leaves some out. Of 2.3 million or so clones in the sample, 93% were seen once. The data stem from a study of shared clonotypes between healthy human individuals. The CDR3 covers 9 residues. Trimming pared 3 bases from V and 14 bases from J, leaving 4 bases between. Germline CDR1 and CDR2: SGHNT and YENEEA. Adult Caucasians living in Nashville, Tennessee made up all of the donors. Sequencing was carried out using naive CD4+ T cells from PBMCs. Stated subset: CD45RA+ positively selected. The genes are TRBV11-3 and TRBJ2-2; D is uncertain. The receptor was derived from a man between 18 and 35 years old in good health. Some clones in this sample may be carry-over from other donors' samples. DNA of the CDR3: TGTGCCAGCAGCTTCCCCCTGTTTTTT. It codes for CASSFPLFF. Combining the CDR3 with reference TRBV11-3 and TRBJ2-2 gives the whole variable domain EAGVVQSPRYKIIEKKQPVAFWCNPISGHNTLYWYLQNLGQGPELLIRYENEEAVDDSQLPKDRFSAERLKGVDSTLKIQPAELGDSAVYLCASSFPLFFGEGSRLTVL.